This is a list of T cell receptor beta chains from one sample in a study of blood T cell repertoires in COVID-19. The method was immunoSEQ multiplex PCR; TCRdb's version includes in-frame clones alone and lacks a portion of them. The table lists over 100,000 clones, roughly 91% of them singletons. The specimen was peripheral blood. These receptors were collected from a human donor with acute or convalescent COVID-19. The donor label of this sample is uncertain. The CDR3 runs from the conserved cysteine through the conserved F or W. The order of the fields is CDR3 DNA, CDR3 protein, CDR3 length, clone size, D gene, J gene, V gene. A D gene is named only where the DNA matches it firmly. Clone size, where shown, is once, few, many, or a class for clones that have expanded.

CDR3 DNA: TGTGCCAGTAGTGAAACAGGCCGTTCCTACAATGAGCAGTTCTTC; CDR3 protein: CASSETGRSYNEQFF; CDR3 length: 15; clone size: NA; D gene: NA; J gene: TRBJ2-1; V gene: TRBV19
CDR3 DNA: TGTGCCAGTAGTATGGTGTCGGCGGGGATTAATGGCTACACCTTC; CDR3 protein: CASSMVSAGINGYTF; CDR3 length: 15; clone size: few; D gene: NA; J gene: TRBJ1-2; V gene: TRBV19
CDR3 DNA: TGTGCCAGCAGCCGGGGGACTAGCGGCCGAGGTAGCACAGATACGCAGTATTTT; CDR3 protein: CASSRGTSGRGSTDTQYF; CDR3 length: 18; clone size: NA; D gene: TRBD2; J gene: TRBJ2-3; V gene: TRBV5-4
CDR3 DNA: TGTGCCACCTCAGCGTGGGAGGGCCGGGAGACCCAGTACTTC; CDR3 protein: CATSAWEGRETQYF; CDR3 length: 14; clone size: NA; D gene: TRBD2; J gene: TRBJ2-5; V gene: TRBV15
CDR3 DNA: TGCGCCAGCAGCCAAGATTACACATACTCTGGAAACACCATATATTTT; CDR3 protein: CASSQDYTYSGNTIYF; CDR3 length: 16; clone size: NA; D gene: NA; J gene: TRBJ1-3; V gene: TRBV4-3
CDR3 DNA: TGTGCCAGCAGCAGACAGGGGACCTCATATGGCTACACCTTC; CDR3 protein: CASSRQGTSYGYTF; CDR3 length: 14; clone size: few; D gene: TRBD1; J gene: TRBJ1-2; V gene: TRBV6-5
CDR3 DNA: TGTGCCTGGAGTGTACGCAGGGGCGGATCACCCCTCCACTTT; CDR3 protein: CAWSVRRGGSPLHF; CDR3 length: 14; clone size: few; D gene: NA; J gene: TRBJ1-6; V gene: TRBV30
CDR3 DNA: TGTGCCAGCAGCTACGGACAGGCAAACACTGAAGCTTTCTTT; CDR3 protein: CASSYGQANTEAFF; CDR3 length: 14; clone size: NA; D gene: TRBD1; J gene: TRBJ1-1; V gene: TRBV7-6
CDR3 DNA: TGTGCCAGCAGTTTCATACCCGGGACAGCCCGACGCATGAACACTGAAGCTTTCTTT; CDR3 protein: CASSFIPGTARRMNTEAFF; CDR3 length: 19; clone size: NA; D gene: TRBD1; J gene: TRBJ1-1; V gene: TRBV27
CDR3 DNA: TGCGCCAGCAGCCCATTCTTGCAGGGGGTGGTAGCTTTCTTT; CDR3 protein: CASSPFLQGVVAFF; CDR3 length: 14; clone size: NA; D gene: TRBD1; J gene: TRBJ1-1; V gene: TRBV4-3
CDR3 DNA: TGCGCCAGCAGCCCAAACGGGGGATTCCAAGAGACCCAGTACTTC; CDR3 protein: CASSPNGGFQETQYF; CDR3 length: 15; clone size: NA; D gene: NA; J gene: TRBJ2-5; V gene: TRBV5-1
CDR3 DNA: TGTGCCAGCAGCTTAGCGTTCGGCGGGGGGCCTCAAGAGACCCAGTACTTC; CDR3 protein: CASSLAFGGGPQETQYF; CDR3 length: 17; clone size: NA; D gene: TRBD2; J gene: TRBJ2-5; V gene: TRBV7-9
CDR3 DNA: TGCACCAGCGGCAGACAGGGGGCTAGCGGGAATTCTTATAATGAGCAGTTCTTC; CDR3 protein: CTSGRQGASGNSYNEQFF; CDR3 length: 18; clone size: NA; D gene: NA; J gene: TRBJ2-1; V gene: TRBV1
CDR3 DNA: TGTGCCAGCAGCCATGACAGGGGCACTGAAGCTTTCTTT; CDR3 protein: CASSHDRGTEAFF; CDR3 length: 13; clone size: NA; D gene: TRBD1; J gene: TRBJ1-1; V gene: TRBV7-3
CDR3 DNA: TGTGCCAGCAGCCATCGCCCGGGGGGCTCCACGGGGGCTTTCTTT; CDR3 protein: CASSHRPGGSTGAFF; CDR3 length: 15; clone size: NA; D gene: NA; J gene: TRBJ1-1; V gene: TRBV3-1/TRBV3-2
CDR3 DNA: TGTGCCAGCAGCCAGATGACTGGGACTTGGGCAGATACGCAGTATTTT; CDR3 protein: CASSQMTGTWADTQYF; CDR3 length: 16; clone size: once; D gene: NA; J gene: TRBJ2-3; V gene: TRBV3-1/TRBV3-2
CDR3 DNA: TGTGCCAGCAGTTTGGCGGGACGCTATAGCAATCAGCCCCAGCATTTT; CDR3 protein: CASSLAGRYSNQPQHF; CDR3 length: 16; clone size: NA; D gene: NA; J gene: TRBJ1-5; V gene: TRBV28
CDR3 DNA: TGTGCCAGCAGCCCGGGGGGAAGGCAGCCTGAAGCTTTCTTT; CDR3 protein: CASSPGGRQPEAFF; CDR3 length: 14; clone size: NA; D gene: NA; J gene: TRBJ1-1; V gene: TRBV5-4
CDR3 DNA: TGCGCCAGCAGCCCGGTGGGACTCACGAACACTGAAGCTTTCTTT; CDR3 protein: CASSPVGLTNTEAFF; CDR3 length: 15; clone size: NA; D gene: NA; J gene: TRBJ1-1; V gene: TRBV4-1